This TCR beta chain is drawn from a study of post-analysis software for immune sequencing data. Broader study findings: TRBV5-6, TRBV5-1 and TRBV20-1 belonged to a set of roughly five TRBV segments that were more frequent in patients than controls. A significant reduction in normalized Chao1 diversity was observed in multiple sclerosis patients versus controls. Strong same-batch co-clustering of samples appeared with F measure clustering.

This clonotype appeared a few times. Antigen: not known. The TCR beta cDNA libraries contained unique molecular identifiers. T cells numbering 1 to 10 million yielded cDNA molecules that totaled about 500,000. Using its own MiXCR run on the PCR reads, TCRdb lists one record per CDR3 protein. The sample lists 700,000 to 900,000 distinct CDR3 sequences; 35% to 55% were seen once. CDR1 is LGHNA, CDR2 YNFKEQ, per germline. V shed 3 bases and J 6 bases; nucleotides not matched to a gene: 2. CDR3 length: 14 residues. The source material was blood. The V and J genes are TRBV4-2 and TRBJ2-5, with 12 bases that match TRBD1. The receptor was derived from a girl between 10 and 17 years old with multiple sclerosis. DNA of the CDR3: TGTGCCAGCAGCCACCGGGACAGGGGGCAGACCCAGTACTTC. This gives the protein CASSHRDRGQTQYF.